This is a list of T cell receptor beta chains from one sample in a study of T-cell memory formation after mild COVID-19. A single record per CDR3 protein comes from TCRdb applying MiXCR to the 5' RACE reads. The sample yields under 250,000 distinct CDR3 sequences, over 7.5% seen once. The sample taken for sequencing was PBMCs or a T cell subset sorted from them (not recorded which). The receptors come from a man aged 18 to 30 who had mild COVID-19 (a few samples of this study predate the infection). Cell type and time point are not known. The CDR3 runs from the conserved cysteine through the conserved F or W. A D gene is named only where the DNA matches it firmly. Only part of the rows carry a size: once, few, many, or a class if the clone is expanded.

V gene: TRBV7-3; D gene: TRBD1; J gene: TRBJ1-2; clone size: many; CDR3 protein: CASSLNRGDGYTF; CDR3 DNA: TGTGCCAGCAGCCTTAACAGGGGGGATGGCTACACCTTC
V gene: TRBV4-3; D gene: .; J gene: TRBJ2-5; clone size: .; CDR3 protein: CASSRQVGETQYF; CDR3 DNA: TGCGCCAGCAGCCGACAGGTTGGGGAGACCCAGTACTTC
V gene: TRBV7-8; D gene: TRBD2; J gene: TRBJ2-5; clone size: many; CDR3 protein: CASSPRAAGEQETQYF; CDR3 DNA: TGTGCCAGCAGCCCCCGGGCAGCGGGGGAACAAGAGACCCAGTACTTC
V gene: TRBV6-1; D gene: .; J gene: TRBJ2-3; clone size: few; CDR3 protein: CASSAPGSTDTQYF; CDR3 DNA: TGTGCCAGCAGTGCCCCTGGGTCCACAGATACGCAGTATTTT
V gene: TRBV7-2; D gene: .; J gene: TRBJ2-2; clone size: once; CDR3 protein: CASSLPVAGELFF; CDR3 DNA: TGTGCCAGCAGCTTACCTGTCGCCGGGGAGCTGTTTTTT
V gene: TRBV3-1; D gene: .; J gene: TRBJ1-5; clone size: .; CDR3 protein: CASSRGGATQPQHF; CDR3 DNA: TGTGCCAGCAGCCGGGGGGGGGCAACTCAGCCCCAGCATTTT
V gene: TRBV7-6; D gene: .; J gene: TRBJ2-3; clone size: few; CDR3 protein: CASSPRARTDTQYF; CDR3 DNA: TGTGCCAGCAGCCCTCGGGCGCGCACAGATACGCAGTATTTT
V gene: TRBV4-2; D gene: TRBD1; J gene: TRBJ1-2; clone size: .; CDR3 protein: CASSQDGQGANYGYTF; CDR3 DNA: TGTGCCAGCAGCCAAGATGGACAGGGAGCTAACTATGGCTACACCTTC
V gene: TRBV7-2; D gene: TRBD1; J gene: TRBJ1-5; clone size: .; CDR3 protein: CASSGQGDQPQHF; CDR3 DNA: TGTGCCAGCAGCGGACAGGGAGATCAGCCCCAGCATTTT
V gene: TRBV9; D gene: .; J gene: TRBJ2-7; clone size: once; CDR3 protein: CASSVAGSEQYF; CDR3 DNA: TGTGCCAGCAGCGTAGCCGGGTCCGAGCAGTACTTC
V gene: TRBV20-1; D gene: .; J gene: TRBJ2-3; clone size: many; CDR3 protein: CSAAGISTDTQYF; CDR3 DNA: TGCAGTGCTGCGGGGATTAGCACAGATACGCAGTATTTT
V gene: TRBV2; D gene: TRBD2; J gene: TRBJ2-3; clone size: many; CDR3 protein: CASSPSGGPTDTQYF; CDR3 DNA: TGTGCCAGCAGTCCCTCGGGGGGACCCACAGATACGCAGTATTTT
V gene: TRBV28; D gene: .; J gene: TRBJ2-5; clone size: few; CDR3 protein: CASVRGIQETQYF; CDR3 DNA: TGTGCCAGCGTCAGGGGAATCCAAGAGACCCAGTACTTC
V gene: TRBV4-1; D gene: TRBD1; J gene: TRBJ1-6; clone size: .; CDR3 protein: CASSQRVLVTGGNSPLHF; CDR3 DNA: TGCGCCAGCAGCCAACGGGTTTTGGTTACAGGGGGAAATTCACCCCTCCACTTT
V gene: TRBV18; D gene: .; J gene: TRBJ2-1; clone size: few; CDR3 protein: CASSHGGSLYNEQFF; CDR3 DNA: TGTGCCAGCTCACACGGCGGGTCCCTATACAATGAGCAGTTCTTC
V gene: TRBV18; D gene: .; J gene: TRBJ2-7; clone size: .; CDR3 protein: CASSPNGAGLNEQYF; CDR3 DNA: TGTGCCAGCTCACCGAACGGCGCAGGGCTCAACGAGCAGTACTTC
V gene: TRBV12-3/TRBV12-4; D gene: TRBD1; J gene: TRBJ1-5; clone size: .; CDR3 protein: CASSFAGGGQPQHF; CDR3 DNA: TGTGCCAGCAGTTTTGCAGGGGGCGGTCAGCCCCAGCATTTT
V gene: TRBV5-1; D gene: TRBD1; J gene: TRBJ2-6; clone size: few; CDR3 protein: CASSTNPTGTGANVLTF; CDR3 DNA: TGCGCCAGCAGCACGAACCCGACAGGGACTGGGGCCAACGTCCTGACTTTC
V gene: TRBV20-1; D gene: .; J gene: TRBJ2-3; clone size: few; CDR3 protein: CSAELGMHGQYF; CDR3 DNA: TGCAGTGCCGAATTGGGGATGCATGGGCAGTATTTT
V gene: TRBV5-1; D gene: TRBD2; J gene: TRBJ2-7; clone size: many; CDR3 protein: CASTLAGAGGYEQYF; CDR3 DNA: TGCGCCAGCACCCTGGCAGGAGCGGGGGGATACGAGCAGTACTTC